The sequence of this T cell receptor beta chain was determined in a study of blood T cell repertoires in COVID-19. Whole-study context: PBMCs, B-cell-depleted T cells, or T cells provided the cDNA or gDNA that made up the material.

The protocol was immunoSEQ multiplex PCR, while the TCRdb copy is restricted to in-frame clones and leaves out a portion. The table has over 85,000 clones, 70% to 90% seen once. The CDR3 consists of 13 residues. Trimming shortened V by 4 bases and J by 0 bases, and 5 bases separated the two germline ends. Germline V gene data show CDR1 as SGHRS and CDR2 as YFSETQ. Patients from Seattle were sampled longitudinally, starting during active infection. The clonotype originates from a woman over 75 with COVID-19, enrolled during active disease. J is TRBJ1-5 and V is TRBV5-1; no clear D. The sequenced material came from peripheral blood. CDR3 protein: CASSPYSNQPQHF. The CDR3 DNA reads TGCGCCAGCAGCCCGTATAGCAATCAGCCCCAGCATTTT.